The next 7 T cell receptor beta chains were all read from a single sample in a study of identical twins. Via MiXCR, TCRdb re-called the 5' RACE reads, giving one row per CDR3 protein. The table shows 700,000 or so distinct CDR3 sequences, with 8.6% occurring only once. This sample was also put to use in a study of yellow fever vaccine responses in identical twins.

The sample was PBMCs. These receptors were collected from a woman aged 18-30 years in good health.

The rearrangement uses TRBV7-2 and TRBJ2-3; possibly TRBD2 for D (6 bases). Germline V CDR1 and CDR2: SGHTA, FQGNSA. The length of the CDR3 is 14 residues. The V and J ends lost 5 bases and 5 bases respectively, with 14 bases between them. CDR3 amino acids: CASSVTLEGDTQYF. The CDR3 nucleotides are TGTGCCAGCAGCGTAACCTTGGAGGGAGATACGCAGTATTTT. Looking up the rest from reference TRBV7-2 and TRBJ2-3 gives the full variable domain: GAGVSQSPSNKVTEKGKDVELRCDPISGHTALYWYRQSLGQGLEFLIYFQGNSAPDKSGLPSDRFSAERTGGSVSTLTIQRTQQEDSAVYLCASSVTLEGDTQYFGPGTRLTVL.

This clonotype showed up just a few times. The CDR3 here is CATSSQDLGSQPQHF. CDR3 DNA sequence: TGTGCCACCAGCAGTCAGGATTTGGGGAGTCAGCCCCAGCATTTT. The chain employs TRBV15 and TRBJ1-5; D call uncertain. Germline V lookup: CDR1 LNHNV, CDR2 YYDKDF (reference sequence). Trimming cost V 3 bases and J 6 bases, with 15 bases left between them. This CDR3 region has 15 residues.

The chain has TRBV7-8 and TRBJ2-7; 7 bases fit TRBD1. The J segment lost 6 bases and the V segment lost 4 bases, leaving 12 bases of the junction unmatched. The CDR3 sequence is 15 residues long. Germline V gives CDR1 SGHVS, CDR2 FQNEAQ. This CDR3 reads CASSSAQQTGREQYF. The CDR3 bases are TGTGCCAGCAGCTCCGCGCAACAGACAGGGCGCGAGCAGTACTTC.

The chain combines TRBV6-6 with TRBJ2-7; no reliable D call. CDR1 MNHNY and CDR2 SVGAGI come from the germline V gene (reference sequence). The length of the CDR3 is 10 residues. The V end was cut by 10 bases, the J end by 3 bases, with 7 bases between. The CDR3 region is CATGNYEQYF. In nucleotides, the CDR3 is TGTGCCACCGGAAACTACGAGCAGTACTTC.

The genes are TRBV25-1 and TRBJ2-6; possibly TRBD2 for D (5 bases). The CDR3 consists of 16 residues. V lost 3 bases and J lost 2, with 11 bases in between. The germline V gene has CDR1 MGHDK and CDR2 SYGVNS. The CDR3 sequence: CASSDWWETGANVLTF. The CDR3 coding sequence is TGTGCCAGCAGTGATTGGTGGGAGACTGGGGCCAACGTCCTGACTTTC.

J is TRBJ2-2 and V is TRBV20-1; D unresolved. CDR1 is DFQATT, CDR2 SNEGSKA, per germline (reference sequence). The CDR3 consists of 13 residues. The DNA of the CDR3 is TGCAGCGGTTTGGGCGGAAACACCGGGGAGCTGTTTTTT. Protein product: CSGLGGNTGELFF.

V usage is TRBV7-2 and J usage is TRBJ2-5, with TRBD2 matching 14 bases. J was trimmed by 5 bases and V by 5 bases; bases with no gene match: 7. The CDR3 is 16 residues long. Germline V gives CDR1 SGHTA, CDR2 FQGNSA. The CDR3 region has the DNA TGTGCCAGCAGCCCAGGACTAGCGGGGGGCTACGAGACCCAGTACTTC. Translating it yields CASSPGLAGGYETQYF.